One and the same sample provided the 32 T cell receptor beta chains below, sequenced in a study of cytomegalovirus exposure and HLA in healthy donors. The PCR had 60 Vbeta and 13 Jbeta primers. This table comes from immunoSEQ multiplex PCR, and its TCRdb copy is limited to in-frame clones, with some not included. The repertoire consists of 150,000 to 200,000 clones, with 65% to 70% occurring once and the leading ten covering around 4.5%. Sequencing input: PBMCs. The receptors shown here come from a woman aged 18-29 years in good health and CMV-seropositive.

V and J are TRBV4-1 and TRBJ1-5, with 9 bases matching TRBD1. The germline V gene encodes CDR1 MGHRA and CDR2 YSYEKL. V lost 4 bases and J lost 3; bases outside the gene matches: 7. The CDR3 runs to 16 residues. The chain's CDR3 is CASSPSGTGINQPQHF. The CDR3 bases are TGCGCCAGCAGCCCCTCCGGGACAGGGATCAATCAGCCCCAGCATTTT.

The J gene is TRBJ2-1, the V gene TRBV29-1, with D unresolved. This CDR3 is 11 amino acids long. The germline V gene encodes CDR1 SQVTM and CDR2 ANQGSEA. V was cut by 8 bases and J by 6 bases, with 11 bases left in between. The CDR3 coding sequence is TGCAGCTTCATGCGTGGCAATGAGCAGTTCTTC. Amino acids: CSFMRGNEQFF.

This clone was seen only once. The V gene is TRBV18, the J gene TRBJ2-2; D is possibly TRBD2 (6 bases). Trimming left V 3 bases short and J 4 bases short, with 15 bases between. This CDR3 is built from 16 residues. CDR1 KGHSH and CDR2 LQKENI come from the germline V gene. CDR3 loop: CASSPRTGDSTGELFF. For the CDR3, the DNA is TGTGCCAGCTCACCCAGAACGGGAGACAGCACCGGGGAGCTGTTTTTT. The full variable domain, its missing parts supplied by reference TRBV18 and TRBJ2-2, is NAGVMQNPRHLVRRRGQEARLRCSPMKGHSHVYWYRQLPEEGLKFMVYLQKENIIDESGMPKERFSAEFPKEGPSILRIQQVVRGDSAAYFCASSPRTGDSTGELFFGEGSRLTVL.

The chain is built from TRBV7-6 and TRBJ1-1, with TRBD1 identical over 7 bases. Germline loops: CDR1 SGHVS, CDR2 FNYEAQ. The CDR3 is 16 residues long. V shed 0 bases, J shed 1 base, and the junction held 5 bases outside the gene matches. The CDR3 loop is CASSLARDSQNTEAFF. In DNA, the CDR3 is TGTGCCAGCAGCTTAGCAAGGGACAGTCAGAACACTGAAGCTTTCTTT.

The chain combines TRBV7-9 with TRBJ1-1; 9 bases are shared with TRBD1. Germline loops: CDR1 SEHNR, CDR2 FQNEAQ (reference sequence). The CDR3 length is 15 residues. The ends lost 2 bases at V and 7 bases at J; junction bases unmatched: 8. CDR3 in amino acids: CASSLLDRGDDEAFF. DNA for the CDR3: TGTGCCAGCAGCTTATTGGACAGGGGTGACGATGAAGCTTTCTTT.

In DNA, the CDR3 is TGTGCCAGCAGCTCAGGGACTAGCGGGAACGGGGAGCTGTTTTTT. It encodes CASSSGTSGNGELFF. V is TRBV11-1 and J is TRBJ2-2; 13 bases agree with TRBD2. V lost 4 bases to trimming and J lost 7 bases; unmatched junction nucleotides: 3. The CDR3 has 15 residues. Germline V gene lookup returns CDR1 SGHAT and CDR2 FQDESV (reference sequence).

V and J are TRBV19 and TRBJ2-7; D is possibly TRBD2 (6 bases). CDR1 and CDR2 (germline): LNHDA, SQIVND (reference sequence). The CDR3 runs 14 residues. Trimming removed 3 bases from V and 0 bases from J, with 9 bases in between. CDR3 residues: CASSIAGNSYEQYF. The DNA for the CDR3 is TGTGCCAGTAGTATTGCGGGAAACTCCTACGAGCAGTACTTC.

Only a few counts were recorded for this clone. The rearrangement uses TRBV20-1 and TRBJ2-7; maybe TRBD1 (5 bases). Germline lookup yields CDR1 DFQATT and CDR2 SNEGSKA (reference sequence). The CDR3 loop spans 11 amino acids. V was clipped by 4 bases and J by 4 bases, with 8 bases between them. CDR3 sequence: CSAIGHYEQYF. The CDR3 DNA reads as TGCAGTGCTATAGGACATTACGAGCAGTACTTC.

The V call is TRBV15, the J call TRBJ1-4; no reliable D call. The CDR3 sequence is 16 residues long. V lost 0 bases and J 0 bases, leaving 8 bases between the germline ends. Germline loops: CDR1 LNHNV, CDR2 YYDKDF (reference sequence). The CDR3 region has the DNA TGTGCCACCAGCAGAGATTTGACAACAACTAATGAAAAACTGTTTTTT. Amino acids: CATSRDLTTTNEKLFF.

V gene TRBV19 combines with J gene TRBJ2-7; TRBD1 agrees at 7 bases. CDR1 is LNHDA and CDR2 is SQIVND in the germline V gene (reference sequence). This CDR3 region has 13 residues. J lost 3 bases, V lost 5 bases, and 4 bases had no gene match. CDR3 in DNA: TGTGCCAGTAGTGAGGGACAGTTCTACGAGCAGTACTTC. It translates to CASSEGQFYEQYF.

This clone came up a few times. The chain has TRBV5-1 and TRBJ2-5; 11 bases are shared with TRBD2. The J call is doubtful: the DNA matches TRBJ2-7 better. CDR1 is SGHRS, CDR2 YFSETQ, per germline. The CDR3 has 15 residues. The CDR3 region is CASSTGLADPYEQYF. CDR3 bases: TGCGCCAGCAGCACGGGACTAGCGGACCCCTACGAGCAGTACTTC.

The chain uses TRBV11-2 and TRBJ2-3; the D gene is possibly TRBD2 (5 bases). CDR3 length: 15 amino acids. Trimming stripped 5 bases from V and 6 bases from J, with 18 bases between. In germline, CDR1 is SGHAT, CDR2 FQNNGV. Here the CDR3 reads CASSPGPVEVDTQYF. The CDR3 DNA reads TGTGCCAGCAGCCCGGGCCCCGTGGAGGTGGATACGCAGTATTTT.

This CDR3 is CASSQGGFLYGYTF. In DNA, the CDR3 is TGCGCCAGCAGCCAAGGAGGGTTTCTCTATGGCTACACCTTC. V usage is TRBV4-1 and J usage is TRBJ1-2; D gene unclear. Germline V gene lookup returns CDR1 MGHRA and CDR2 YSYEKL. V was pared by 1 base and J by 4 bases, with 10 bases between. This CDR3 has 14 amino acids.

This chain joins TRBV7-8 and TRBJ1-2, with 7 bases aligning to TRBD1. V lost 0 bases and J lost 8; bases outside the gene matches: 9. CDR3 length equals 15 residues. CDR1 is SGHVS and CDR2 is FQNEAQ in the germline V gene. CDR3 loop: CASSLALGTAAGYTF. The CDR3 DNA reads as TGTGCCAGCAGCTTAGCGCTCGGGACAGCGGCCGGCTACACCTTC.

The chain's CDR3 is CASSLVPEHTGNTIYF. The CDR3, as DNA: TGTGCCAGCAGCTTAGTTCCAGAACACACTGGAAACACCATATATTTT. The chain uses TRBV7-8 and TRBJ1-3; D uncertain. CDR3 length equals 16 residues. V lost 1 base and J 2 bases, leaving 12 bases between the germline ends. CDR1 is SGHVS and CDR2 is FQNEAQ in the germline V gene.

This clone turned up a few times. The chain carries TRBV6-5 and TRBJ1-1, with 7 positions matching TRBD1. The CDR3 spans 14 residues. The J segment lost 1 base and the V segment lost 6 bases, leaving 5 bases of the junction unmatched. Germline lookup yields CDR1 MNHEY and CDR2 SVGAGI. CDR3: CASRGDSQNTEAFF. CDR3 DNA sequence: TGTGCCAGCAGGGGGGACAGTCAGAACACTGAAGCTTTCTTT.

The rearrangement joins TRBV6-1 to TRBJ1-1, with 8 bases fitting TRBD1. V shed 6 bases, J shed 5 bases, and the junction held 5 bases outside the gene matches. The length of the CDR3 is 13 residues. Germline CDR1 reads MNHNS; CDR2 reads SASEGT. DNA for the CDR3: TGTGCCAGCAGCTTAACAGGGGGAACTGAAGCTTTCTTT. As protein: CASSLTGGTEAFF.

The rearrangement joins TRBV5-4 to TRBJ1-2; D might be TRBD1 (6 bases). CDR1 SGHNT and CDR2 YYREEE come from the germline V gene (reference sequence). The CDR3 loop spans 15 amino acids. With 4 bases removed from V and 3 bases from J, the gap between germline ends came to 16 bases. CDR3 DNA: TGTGCCAGCAGCCCAGACAGGCTCCTGGACTATGGCTACACCTTC. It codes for CASSPDRLLDYGYTF.

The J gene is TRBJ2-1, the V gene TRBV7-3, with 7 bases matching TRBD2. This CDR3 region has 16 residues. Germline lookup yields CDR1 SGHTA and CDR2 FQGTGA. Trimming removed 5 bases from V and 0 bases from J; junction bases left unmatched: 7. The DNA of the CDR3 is TGTGCCAGCAGCCGGACCGGGGGGAGCTCCTACAATGAGCAGTTCTTC. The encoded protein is CASSRTGGSSYNEQFF.

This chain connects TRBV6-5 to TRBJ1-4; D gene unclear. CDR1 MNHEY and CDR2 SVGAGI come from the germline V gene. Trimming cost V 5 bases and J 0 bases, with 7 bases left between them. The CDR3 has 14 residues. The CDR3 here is CASSPLATNEKLFF. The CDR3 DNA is TGTGCCAGCAGTCCACTTGCAACTAATGAAAAACTGTTTTTT.

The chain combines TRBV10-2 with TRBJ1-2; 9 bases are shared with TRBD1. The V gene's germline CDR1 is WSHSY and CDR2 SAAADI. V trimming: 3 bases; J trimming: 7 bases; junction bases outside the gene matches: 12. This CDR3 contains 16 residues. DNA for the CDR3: TGCGCCAGCAGTGAAAGGACAGGGGTCGAGACTTCTGGCTACACCTTC. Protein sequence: CASSERTGVETSGYTF.

The chain's CDR3 is CASSEALHGTNTDTQYF. As DNA, the CDR3 is TGTGCCAGCAGTGAAGCGCTTCACGGGACAAACACAGATACGCAGTATTTT. The chain combines TRBV6-1 with TRBJ2-3, with a possible D match to TRBD1 (6 bases). V was pared by 0 bases and J by 2 bases, with 15 bases between. Germline values: CDR1 MNHNS, CDR2 SASEGT. CDR3 length equals 17 residues.

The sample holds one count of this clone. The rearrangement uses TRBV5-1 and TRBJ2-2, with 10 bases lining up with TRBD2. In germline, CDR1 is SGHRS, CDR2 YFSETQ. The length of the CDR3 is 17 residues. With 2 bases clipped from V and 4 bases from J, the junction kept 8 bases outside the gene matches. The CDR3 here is CASSLKAGGGGTGELFF. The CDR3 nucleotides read TGCGCCAGCAGCTTAAAAGCGGGAGGGGGCGGCACCGGGGAGCTGTTTTTT.

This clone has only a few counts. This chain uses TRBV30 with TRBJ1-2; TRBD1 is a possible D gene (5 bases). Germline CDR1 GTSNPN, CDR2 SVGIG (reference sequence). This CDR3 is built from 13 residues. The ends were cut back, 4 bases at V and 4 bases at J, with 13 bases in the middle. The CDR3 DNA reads TGTGCCTGGACCCTTTTCGGGGGCTATGGCTACACCTTC. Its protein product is CAWTLFGGYGYTF.

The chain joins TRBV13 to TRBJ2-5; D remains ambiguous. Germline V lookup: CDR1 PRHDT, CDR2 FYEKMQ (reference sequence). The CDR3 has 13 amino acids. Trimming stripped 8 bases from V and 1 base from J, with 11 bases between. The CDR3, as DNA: TGTGCCAGCGGCCGAGGATCCCAAGAGACCCAGTACTTC. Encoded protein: CASGRGSQETQYF. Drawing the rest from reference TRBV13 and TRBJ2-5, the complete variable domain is AAGVIQSPRHLIKEKRETATLKCYPIPRHDTVYWYQQGPGQDPQFLISFYEKMQSDKGSIPDRFSAQQFSDYHSELNMSSLELGDSALYFCASGRGSQETQYFGPGTRLLVL.

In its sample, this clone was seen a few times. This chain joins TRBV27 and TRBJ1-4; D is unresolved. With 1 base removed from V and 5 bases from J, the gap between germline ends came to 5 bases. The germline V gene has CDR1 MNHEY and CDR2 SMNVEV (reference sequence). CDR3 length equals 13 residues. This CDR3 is CASSLFRNEKLFF. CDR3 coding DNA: TGTGCCAGCAGTTTATTCAGGAATGAAAAACTGTTTTTT.

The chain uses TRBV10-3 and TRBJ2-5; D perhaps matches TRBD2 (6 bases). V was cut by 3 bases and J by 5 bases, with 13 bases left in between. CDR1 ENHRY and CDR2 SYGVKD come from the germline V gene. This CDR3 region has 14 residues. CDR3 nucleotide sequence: TGTGCCATCAGTGATCTCGGGAGAGGCGAGACCCAGTACTTC. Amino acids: CAISDLGRGETQYF.

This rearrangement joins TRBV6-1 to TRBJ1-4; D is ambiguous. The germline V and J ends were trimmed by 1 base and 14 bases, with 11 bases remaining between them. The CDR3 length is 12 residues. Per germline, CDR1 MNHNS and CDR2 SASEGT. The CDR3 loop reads CASSEVEGSLFF. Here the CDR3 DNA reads TGTGCCAGCAGTGAAGTGGAGGGCTCTCTGTTTTTT.

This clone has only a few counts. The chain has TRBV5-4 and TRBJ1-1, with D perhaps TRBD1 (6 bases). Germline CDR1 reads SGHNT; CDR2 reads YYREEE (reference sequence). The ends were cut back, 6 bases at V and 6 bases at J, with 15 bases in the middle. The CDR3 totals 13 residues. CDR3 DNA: TGTGCCAGCACCCGTGCGGGGGCCGCTGAAGCTTTCTTT. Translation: CASTRAGAAEAFF.

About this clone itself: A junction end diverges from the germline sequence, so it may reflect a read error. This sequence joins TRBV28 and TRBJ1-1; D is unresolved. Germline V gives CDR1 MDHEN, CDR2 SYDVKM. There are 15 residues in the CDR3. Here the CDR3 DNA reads TGTGCCAGCAGTTTGGGCAGTCACATGAACACTGAACCTTTCTTT. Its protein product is CASSLGSHMNTEPFF.

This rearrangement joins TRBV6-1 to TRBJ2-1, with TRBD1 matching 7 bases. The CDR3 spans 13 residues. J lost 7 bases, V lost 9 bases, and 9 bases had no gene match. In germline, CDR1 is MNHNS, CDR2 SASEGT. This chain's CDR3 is CASIFPRGNEQFF. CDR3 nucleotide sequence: TGTGCCAGTATCTTCCCCAGGGGGAATGAGCAGTTCTTC.

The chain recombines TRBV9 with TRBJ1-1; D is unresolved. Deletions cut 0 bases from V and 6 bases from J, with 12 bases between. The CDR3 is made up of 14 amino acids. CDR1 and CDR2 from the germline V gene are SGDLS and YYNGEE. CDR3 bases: TGTGCCAGCAGCGTAGATGGCTTTACCGCTGAAGCTTTCTTT. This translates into CASSVDGFTAEAFF.